What follows describes a single TCR beta chain. Its antigen remains unknown. TCRdb passed the reads through MiXCR, listing each CDR3 protein once. The repertoire includes 150,000 to 200,000 distinct CDR3 sequences, about a tenth of them detected once, and 4.6% sits in the top ten. This sample was included in a study of T cell repertoires in cytomegalovirus infection. As for the study in general: Public signatures in TCR beta pointed to CMV infection and matching HLA type.

Between the trimmed V and J ends, which lost 5 bases and 0 bases, there was a span of 19 bases. The germline CDR1 and CDR2 sequences are MNHNY and SVGAGI (reference sequence). The CDR3 consists of 17 residues. Study-level points and caveats: Carriers of CMV plus the relevant HLA were identified by cumulative public TCR beta family frequency. Across the ex vivo response, the dominant clonotypes were HLA-C-restricted CMV-specific TCR beta clonotypes.

This clonotype originated in a human donor in good health (CMV status not recorded). Some clones in this sample may be carry-over from other donors' samples. Sequencing input: PBMCs. V usage is TRBV6-6 and J usage is TRBJ1-2; D call uncertain. In DNA, the CDR3 is TGTGCCAGCAGTGCCCCCAAGGTGGAGGGTACTAACTATGGCTACACCTTC. The encoded protein is CASSAPKVEGTNYGYTF.